The clone carrying this T cell receptor (beta chain) was counted a few times. The antigen remains undetermined. A single record per CDR3 protein comes from TCRdb applying MiXCR to the RT-PCR reads. The sample includes over 150,000 distinct CDR3 sequences, around 10% of them seen just once. The sample comes from a study of response to subunit inactivated influenza vaccine. Points from the study as a whole: Few new T cells, the authors suggested, are recruited by each seasonal influenza vaccination.

V gave up 3 bases and J gave up 4 bases; unmatched junction bases: 6. The germline V gene encodes CDR1 SGHAT and CDR2 FQNNGV. This CDR3 is built from 14 residues. The source is a man aged 45-69 years who received an inactivated influenza vaccine. Sequenced here: CD8+ T cells sorted from PBMCs, sampled less than 30 months after vaccination. The chain recombines TRBV11-2 with TRBJ2-7, with 7 bases matching TRBD2. CDR3 protein: CASSLGSSGYEQYF. Here the CDR3 DNA reads TGTGCCAGCAGCTTGGGCTCTAGCGGTTACGAGCAGTACTTC. Filled out from reference TRBV11-2 and TRBJ2-7, the complete variable domain reads EAGVAQSPRYKIIEKRQSVAFWCNPISGHATLYWYQQILGQGPKLLIQFQNNGVVDDSQLPKDRFSAERLKGVDSTLKIQPAKLEDSAVYLCASSLGSSGYEQYFGPGTRLTVT.